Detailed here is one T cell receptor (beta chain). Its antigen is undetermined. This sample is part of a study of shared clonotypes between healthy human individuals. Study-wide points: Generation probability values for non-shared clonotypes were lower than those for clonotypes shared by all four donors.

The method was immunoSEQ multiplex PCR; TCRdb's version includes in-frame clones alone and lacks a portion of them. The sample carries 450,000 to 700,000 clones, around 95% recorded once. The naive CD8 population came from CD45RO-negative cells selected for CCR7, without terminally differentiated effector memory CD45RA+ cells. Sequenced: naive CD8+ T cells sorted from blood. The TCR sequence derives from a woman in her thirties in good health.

The CDR3 protein is CAISEGQGSNLHRGYTF. The CDR3, as DNA: TGTGCCATCAGTGAAGGGCAGGGTTCTAATTTACACCGTGGCTACACCTTC. The chain is built from TRBV10-3 and TRBJ1-2; D is perhaps TRBD1 (5 bases). This CDR3 is built from 17 residues. The germline V gene encodes CDR1 ENHRY and CDR2 SYGVKD. Trimming removed 3 bases at V and 7 bases at J, with 24 bases between.